One sample yielded the 22 T cell receptor beta chains listed below, sequenced in a study of blood T cell repertoires in COVID-19. Libraries were prepared by immunoSEQ multiplex PCR; TCRdb keeps only in-frame clonotypes and omits some of them. The table includes 200,000 to 250,000 clones, around 86% detected once. The sample taken for sequencing was peripheral blood. The receptors derive from a woman of 80 years or more with COVID-19, enrolled during active disease.

Concerning this clone: Other DNA sequences within the sample encode an identical CDR3. The chain combines TRBV7-2 with TRBJ1-1; D may be TRBD1 (5 bases). Trimming took 5 bases from V and 0 from J, leaving 10 bases between them. This CDR3 contains 14 residues. Germline loops: CDR1 SGHTA, CDR2 FQGNSA. CDR3 in amino acids: CASSSQGVNTEAFF. CDR3 DNA sequence: TGTGCCAGCAGCAGCCAAGGGGTGAACACTGAAGCTTTCTTT.

The V call is TRBV5-1, the J call TRBJ1-1; possibly TRBD1 for D (6 bases). CDR1 and CDR2 from the germline V gene are SGHRS and YFSETQ. CDR3 length: 15 amino acids. V was clipped by 4 bases and J by 4 bases, with 17 bases between them. The CDR3 region is CASSPNLSGVTEAFF. CDR3 DNA sequence: TGCGCCAGCAGCCCTAATCTGTCAGGGGTCACTGAAGCTTTCTTT.

The rearrangement links TRBV7-9 to TRBJ1-2; TRBD1 agrees at 8 bases. The germline V gene has CDR1 SEHNR and CDR2 FQNEAQ (reference sequence). The CDR3 extends over 18 amino acids. V shed 4 bases and J 4 bases; nucleotides not matched to a gene: 17. CDR3: CASSSTQGAHIPSYGYTF. CDR3 bases: TGTGCCAGCAGCTCGACTCAGGGGGCGCATATCCCATCCTATGGCTACACCTTC. The entire variable domain, with the rest obtained from reference TRBV7-9 and TRBJ1-2, is as follows: DTGVSQNPRHKITKRGQNVTFRCDPISEHNRLYWYRQTLGQGPEFLTYFQNEAQLEKSRLLSDRFSAERPKGSFSTLEIQRTEQGDSAMYLCASSSTQGAHIPSYGYTFGSGTRLTVV.

This chain uses TRBV18 with TRBJ2-2, with D hard to call. Germline V gene data show CDR1 as KGHSH and CDR2 as LQKENI. Trimming stripped 6 bases from V and 2 bases from J, with 19 bases between. The CDR3 is made up of 17 amino acids. CDR3 sequence reads: CASSLLTLTPNTGELFF. CDR3 nucleotides: TGTGCCAGCTCCCTATTAACCTTGACTCCTAACACCGGGGAGCTGTTTTTT.

The chain uses TRBV24-1 and TRBJ1-5; D possibly corresponds to TRBD1 (5 bases). Looked up from germline, CDR1 is KGHDR and CDR2 is SFDVKD. The CDR3 totals 16 residues. V lost 2 bases, J lost 2 bases, and 12 bases lay in between. Here the CDR3 DNA reads TGTGCCACCAGTGATTCAAGGGGTCTTGGCAATCAGCCCCAGCATTTT. It codes for CATSDSRGLGNQPQHF.

The chain joins TRBV6-6 to TRBJ1-3, with D perhaps TRBD1 (5 bases). The CDR3 runs to 14 residues. The ends were cut back, 8 bases at V and 1 base at J, with 12 bases in the middle. Germline-derived CDR1 and CDR2 are MNHNY and SVGAGI (reference sequence). CDR3 DNA: TGTGCCAGCTCCACGGGGGGTTCTGGAAACACCATATATTTT. It is translated as CASSTGGSGNTIYF.

The V and J genes are TRBV2 and TRBJ2-5; D unclear. Germline values: CDR1 SNHLY, CDR2 FYNNEI. V lost 5 bases and J lost 5, with 9 bases in between. The CDR3 runs 12 residues. CDR3: CASSLVYETQYF. The CDR3 nucleotides are TGTGCCAGCAGTCTAGTGTACGAGACCCAGTACTTC. The full variable domain, rest sourced from reference TRBV2 and TRBJ2-5, is EPEVTQTPSHQVTQMGQEVILRCVPISNHLYFYWYRQILGQKVEFLVSFYNNEISEKSEIFDDQFSVERPDGSNFTLKIRSTKLEDSAMYFCASSLVYETQYFGPGTRLLVL.

The chain couples TRBV12-3 or TRBV12-4 to TRBJ1-1; a possible D gene is TRBD1 (6 bases). The CDR3 has 13 residues. Trimming shortened V by 7 bases and J by 0 bases, and 9 bases separated the two germline ends. The DNA for the CDR3 is TGTGCCAGCACCAGACAGGTGAACACTGAAGCTTTCTTT. Amino acid sequence: CASTRQVNTEAFF.

V gene TRBV2 combines with J gene TRBJ1-1; D gene unclear. The CDR3 contains 12 residues. V was trimmed by 3 bases and J by 3 bases, leaving 5 bases between them. Germline V lookup: CDR1 SNHLY, CDR2 FYNNEI. The CDR3 loop reads CASSESYTEAFF. The CDR3 DNA reads as TGTGCCAGCAGTGAGTCCTACACTGAAGCTTTCTTT.

Of note for this clone: The junction differs from germline at one of its ends, possibly a read error. This sequence joins TRBV5-1 and TRBJ2-5; D gene ambiguous. The CDR3 is 14 amino acids. Germline values: CDR1 SGHRS, CDR2 YFSETQ. CDR3 sequence (DNA): TGCGCCAGCGGCTTGATGGCAACGGGAGAGACCCAGTACTTC. Protein sequence: CASGLMATGETQYF.

This clone has only a few counts. This chain connects TRBV28 to TRBJ1-2, with D possibly being TRBD1 (5 bases). Trimming cost V 1 base and J 8 bases, with 8 bases left between them. The V gene's germline CDR1 is MDHEN and CDR2 SYDVKM. The CDR3 has 12 residues. The CDR3: CASSLSGKGYTF. CDR3 coding DNA: TGTGCCAGCAGTTTATCAGGGAAAGGCTACACCTTC.

This chain joins TRBV6-5 and TRBJ1-2; 9 bases agree with TRBD1. Losses at the gene ends were 2 bases for V and 8 bases for J; bases not matched to a gene: 3. The length of the CDR3 is 13 residues. The germline V gene encodes CDR1 MNHEY and CDR2 SVGAGI. The CDR3 sequence is CASSYDRGVGYTF. CDR3 nucleotide sequence: TGTGCCAGCAGTTACGACAGGGGGGTAGGCTACACCTTC.

This clone was observed a handful of times. The genes are TRBV9 and TRBJ2-3; 8 bases map to TRBD1. The CDR3 is 14 amino acids. After removal of 4 bases from V and 3 bases from J, the junction contained 4 bases not matched to a gene. The germline CDR1 and CDR2 sequences are SGDLS and YYNGEE. The CDR3 DNA sequence: TGTGCCAGCAGCATGCAGGGGGCGACAGATACGCAGTATTTT. Translating gives CASSMQGATDTQYF.

This chain connects TRBV5-1 to TRBJ2-3; TRBD2 agrees at 11 bases. The CDR3 is 15 amino acids. Germline-derived CDR1 and CDR2 are SGHRS and YFSETQ. The ends lost 6 bases at V and 4 bases at J; junction bases unmatched: 7. The CDR3 sequence is CASTGLAGSPDTQYF. In DNA, the CDR3 is TGCGCCAGCACTGGACTAGCGGGCAGCCCAGATACGCAGTATTTT.

In regard to this clone: Other DNA sequences in the same sample also yield this CDR3. The chain combines TRBV7-8 with TRBJ1-3, with D possibly being TRBD1 (5 bases). Germline CDR1 reads SGHVS; CDR2 reads FQNEAQ. The CDR3 runs 13 residues. Trimming left V 4 bases short and J 4 bases short, with 8 bases between. The CDR3 sequence is CASSSGSGNTIYF. Here the CDR3 DNA reads TGTGCCAGCAGCTCAGGGTCAGGAAACACCATATATTTT.

The table lists this clone with a few counts. The V and J genes are TRBV18 and TRBJ1-2; D possibly corresponds to TRBD1 (5 bases). Germline V gene sequence: CDR1 KGHSH, CDR2 LQKENI. The germline V and J ends were trimmed by 0 bases and 6 bases, with 8 bases remaining between them. The CDR3 totals 13 residues. CDR3 bases: TGTGCCAGCTCACCACCGGCAGGGAATGGCTACACCTTC. It is translated as CASSPPAGNGYTF.

The V gene is TRBV3-1 (or the pseudogene TRBV3-2), the J gene TRBJ1-6; D not resolved. Looked up from germline, CDR1 is LGHDT and CDR2 is YNNKEL (reference sequence). This CDR3 is built from 13 residues. V lost 5 bases and J 11 bases, leaving 13 bases between the germline ends. CDR3 residues: CASSSSAGTPLHF. CDR3 in DNA: TGTGCCAGCAGCTCCTCGGCGGGGACACCCCTCCACTTT.

The chain links TRBV29-1 to TRBJ1-3; TRBD1 is a possible D gene (5 bases). Germline V gives CDR1 SQVTM, CDR2 ANQGSEA. This CDR3 comprises 13 residues. V lost 7 bases and J 3 bases, leaving 13 bases between the germline ends. The CDR3 reads CSARGRDGNTIYF. CDR3 sequence (DNA): TGCAGCGCAAGGGGTAGGGATGGAAACACCATATATTTT.

This clone was seen once. The chain carries TRBV15 and TRBJ1-1, with 7 nucleotides matching TRBD1. With V trimmed by 0 bases and J by 3 bases, 13 bases remained unmatched. The germline gives CDR1 LNHNV, CDR2 YYDKDF (reference sequence). The CDR3 runs to 18 residues. CDR3 region: CATSRDANRQGGDTEAFF. The CDR3 DNA is TGTGCCACCAGCAGAGACGCGAACCGACAGGGTGGGGACACTGAAGCTTTCTTT.

This chain joins TRBV19 and TRBJ1-5; D is ambiguous. This CDR3 contains 13 residues. Trimming shortened V by 7 bases and J by 4 bases, and 11 bases separated the two germline ends. Germline loops: CDR1 LNHDA, CDR2 SQIVND (reference sequence). The CDR3 region has the DNA TGTGCCAGTATTGAGGACTATAATCAGCCCCAGCATTTT. It translates to CASIEDYNQPQHF.

The V call is TRBV7-6, the J call TRBJ1-2; 11 nucleotides align to TRBD1. V lost 5 bases to trimming and J lost 4 bases; unmatched junction nucleotides: 6. Germline-derived CDR1 and CDR2 are SGHVS and FNYEAQ. The CDR3 is made up of 15 amino acids. The CDR3 is CASSPGTGGLYGYTF. Written as DNA, the CDR3 is TGTGCCAGCAGCCCTGGGACAGGGGGTCTCTATGGCTACACCTTC.

This chain connects TRBV11-3 to TRBJ2-1; TRBD1 aligns across 8 bases. This CDR3 has 14 amino acids. Trimming cost V 5 bases and J 6 bases; bases outside gene matches: 6. Per the germline V gene, CDR1 is SGHNT and CDR2 is YENEEA. CDR3 protein: CASSGAGGRNEQFF. CDR3 in DNA: TGTGCCAGCAGCGGGGCAGGGGGCCGCAATGAGCAGTTCTTC.